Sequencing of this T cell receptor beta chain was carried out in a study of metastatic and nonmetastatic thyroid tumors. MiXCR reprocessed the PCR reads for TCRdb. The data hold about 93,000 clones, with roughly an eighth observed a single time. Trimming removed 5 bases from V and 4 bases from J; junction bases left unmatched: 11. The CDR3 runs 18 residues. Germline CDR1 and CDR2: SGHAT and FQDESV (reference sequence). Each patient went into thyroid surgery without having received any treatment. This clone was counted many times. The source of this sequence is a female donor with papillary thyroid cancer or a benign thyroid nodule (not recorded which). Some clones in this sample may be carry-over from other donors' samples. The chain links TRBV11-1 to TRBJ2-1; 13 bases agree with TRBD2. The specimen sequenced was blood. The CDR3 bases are TGTGCCAGCAGCCCCCGAGGACTAGCGGGAGTCGGGTACAATGAGCAGTTCTTC. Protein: CASSPRGLAGVGYNEQFF.